The source of this TCR beta chain is a study of T cells after posttransplantation cyclophosphamide. Findings and limits, study-wide: Later post-transplant blood repertoires were often dominated by donor CD8+ memory clones.

Only in-frame clones appear in the TCRdb table, and some are missing; sequencing was by immunoSEQ multiplex PCR. The table records 35,000 to 45,000 clones without singletons, the ten largest covering 2% to 3%. This clone was counted many times. What it binds is not known. Looked up from germline, CDR1 is LGHNA and CDR2 is YNFKEQ. The CDR3 has 16 amino acids. With 1 base clipped from V and 4 bases from J, the junction kept 7 bases outside the gene matches. The chain combines TRBV4-2 with TRBJ2-1, with TRBD2 identical over 7 bases. This TCR came from a man aged 35 to 55 in good health, CMV-negative, and a related stem cell transplant donor. Sequenced input: PBMCs. In DNA form, the CDR3 reads TGTGCCAGCAGCCAAGTTGGGGCGGGAGTTTACAATGAGCAGTTCTTC. This encodes CASSQVGAGVYNEQFF.